The 18 T cell receptor beta chains presented below share a single source sample, sequenced in a study of control samples from healthy donors and cancer patients. Clones were read by immunoSEQ multiplex PCR, and TCRdb kept only the in-frame ones, dropping some. The table shows about 72,000 clones, with roughly 92% occurring only once. Input material: blood. The origin of the receptors is a woman in her sixties or seventies in good health.

The V and J genes are TRBV20-1 and TRBJ2-7, with D unresolved. This CDR3 is 11 amino acids long. The ends were cut back, 2 bases at V and 4 bases at J, with 6 bases in the middle. The V gene's germline CDR1 is DFQATT and CDR2 SNEGSKA (reference sequence). CDR3 sequence: CSARWGYEQYF. The CDR3 DNA sequence: TGCAGTGCTAGATGGGGATACGAGCAGTACTTC.

The CDR3 sequence is CASSVSGAGGETQYF. The DNA for the CDR3 is TGTGCCAGCAGCGTATCAGGAGCGGGAGGAGAGACCCAGTACTTC. The chain uses TRBV9 and TRBJ2-7; TRBD2 aligns across 9 bases. The J call is uncertain, as TRBJ2-5 better fits the DNA end. Germline V gives CDR1 SGDLS, CDR2 YYNGEE. The CDR3 is 15 amino acids.

The table lists this clone with a few counts. J is TRBJ2-3 and V is TRBV10-3; D not certain. Trimming took off 7 bases at V and 6 bases at J, with 5 bases between the two ends. Germline loops: CDR1 ENHRY, CDR2 SYGVKD. The CDR3 is 10 amino acids. The chain's CDR3 is CAIMADTQYF. The CDR3 coding sequence is TGTGCCATCATGGCGGATACGCAGTATTTT.

The rearrangement links TRBV4-1 to TRBJ2-7; no clear D. The V end lost 8 bases, the J end lost 2 bases, and 16 bases lay between the germline ends. From germline, CDR1 is MGHRA and CDR2 YSYEKL. This CDR3 contains 14 residues. The CDR3, as DNA: TGCGCCAGCCGAAATACGGAAGAACCCTACGAGCAGTACTTC. This encodes CASRNTEEPYEQYF.

This chain uses TRBV2 with TRBJ2-3; 12 bases are a match to TRBD2. Per germline, CDR1 SNHLY and CDR2 FYNNEI. The ends lost 6 bases at V and 4 bases at J; junction bases unmatched: 5. The CDR3 spans 15 residues. CDR3 coding DNA: TGTGCCAGCAGGATAGGGACTAGCGGGTCAGATACGCAGTATTTT. It codes for CASRIGTSGSDTQYF.

The CDR3 protein is CASSLADSLSYEQYF. CDR3 in DNA: TGTGCCAGCAGCTTAGCCGACAGTCTATCCTACGAGCAGTACTTC. This rearrangement joins TRBV7-8 to TRBJ2-7, with a possible D match to TRBD1 (5 bases). Germline V gives CDR1 SGHVS, CDR2 FQNEAQ. The CDR3 length is 15 residues. V dropped 0 bases and J dropped 1 base, with 10 bases sitting between them. Complete variable domain (other parts from reference TRBV7-8 and TRBJ2-7): GAGVSQSPRYKVAKRGQDVALRCDPISGHVSLFWYQQALGQGPEFLTYFQNEAQLDKSGLPSDRFFAERPEGSVSTLKIQRTQQEDSAVYLCASSLADSLSYEQYFGPGTRLTVT.

The J gene is TRBJ2-3, the V gene TRBV5-1, with D maybe TRBD1 (6 bases). The CDR3 covers 17 residues. V dropped 0 bases and J dropped 5 bases, with 19 bases sitting between them. Germline CDR1 reads SGHRS; CDR2 reads YFSETQ. CDR3 DNA: TGCGCCAGCAGCTTGGGTCTAGCCCCAGGGGTGGTAGATACGCAGTATTTT. Translated, it gives CASSLGLAPGVVDTQYF.

The V call is TRBV7-3, the J call TRBJ1-2, with a possible D match to TRBD1 (5 bases). CDR3 length: 13 amino acids. V was clipped by 5 bases and J by 4 bases, with 11 bases between them. Germline V gene lookup returns CDR1 SGHTA and CDR2 FQGTGA. This CDR3 reads CASSAEGSYGYTF. The CDR3 DNA sequence: TGTGCCAGCAGCGCCGAGGGGTCCTATGGCTACACCTTC.

V usage is TRBV27 and J usage is TRBJ1-6; TRBD1 matches 8 bases. The length of the CDR3 is 20 residues. Germline values: CDR1 MNHEY, CDR2 SMNVEV (reference sequence). Germline trimming cut 0 bases from V and 0 bases from J; bases unmatched to any gene: 10. The CDR3 DNA reads as TGTGCCAGCAGTTTATCGGGGACAGGATATACCAGCTCCTATAATTCACCCCTCCACTTT. Protein sequence: CASSLSGTGYTSSYNSPLHF.

The genes are TRBV27 and TRBJ1-4; 8 bases are a match to TRBD1. The CDR3 is 15 amino acids. With V trimmed by 5 bases and J by 1 base, 3 bases remained unmatched. Germline V gene lookup returns CDR1 MNHEY and CDR2 SMNVEV (reference sequence). DNA of the CDR3: TGTGCCAGCAGTCGTACAGGGGGAACTAATGAAAAACTGTTTTTT. Translation gives CASSRTGGTNEKLFF.

V and J are TRBV7-8 and TRBJ2-2; D unresolved. The CDR3 is made up of 12 amino acids. Per germline, CDR1 SGHVS and CDR2 FQNEAQ. Trimming removed 0 bases from V and 7 bases from J, with 3 bases in between. Written as DNA, the CDR3 is TGTGCCAGCAGCTTAGCGGGCGGGGAGCTGTTTTTT. Encoded protein: CASSLAGGELFF.

The rearrangement links TRBV5-5 to TRBJ1-6; D unclear. With 4 bases removed from V and 5 bases from J, the gap between germline ends came to 4 bases. The CDR3 consists of 12 residues. Germline V gene lookup returns CDR1 SGHKS and CDR2 YYEKEE (reference sequence). CDR3 sequence (DNA): TGTGCCAGCAGCGAGAATAATTCACCCCTCCACTTT. It yields the protein CASSENNSPLHF.

This sequence joins TRBV7-2 and TRBJ1-4; D gene unclear. Germline CDR1 SGHTA, CDR2 FQGNSA. The V and J ends lost 6 bases and 2 bases respectively, with 7 bases between them. The CDR3 contains 13 residues. Here the CDR3 reads CASSSYTNEKLFF. The CDR3 DNA is TGTGCCAGCAGTTCGTACACTAATGAAAAACTGTTTTTT. The entire variable domain, with the rest obtained from reference TRBV7-2 and TRBJ1-4, is as follows: GAGVSQSPSNKVTEKGKDVELRCDPISGHTALYWYRQSLGQGLEFLIYFQGNSAPDKSGLPSDRFSAERTGGSVSTLTIQRTQQEDSAVYLCASSSYTNEKLFFGSGTQLSVL.

The chain couples TRBV18 to TRBJ2-3, with TRBD2 identical over 12 bases. CDR1 is KGHSH, CDR2 LQKENI, per germline. V gave up 4 bases and J gave up 7 bases; unmatched junction bases: 12. CDR3 size: 17 residues. CDR3 sequence reads: CASSRLAGVRDRNTQYF. The CDR3 DNA follows: TGTGCCAGCTCACGACTAGCGGGAGTAAGGGACCGAAATACGCAGTATTTT.

V usage is TRBV27 and J usage is TRBJ2-1; D not certain. The CDR3 is 15 residues long. The V gene's germline CDR1 is MNHEY and CDR2 SMNVEV (reference sequence). V lost 6 bases and J lost 1, with 13 bases in between. CDR3 sequence reads: CASSPPVGSYNEQFF. As DNA, the CDR3 is TGTGCCAGCAGCCCGCCAGTAGGGTCCTACAATGAGCAGTTCTTC.

V usage is TRBV6-2 or TRBV6-3 and J usage is TRBJ2-5; 11 nucleotides align to TRBD2. Unmatched junction bases numbered 14, after V lost 6 bases and J lost 5 bases. CDR3 size: 17 residues. Germline lookup yields CDR1 MNHEY and CDR2 SVGEGT. CDR3 nucleotide sequence: TGTGCCAGCAGCCCGACTCCACCGGGACTAGCGGCGGAGACCCAGTACTTC. The encoded protein is CASSPTPPGLAAETQYF.

J is TRBJ2-5 and V is TRBV4-2; D is unclear. Trimming left V 4 bases short and J 1 base short, with 16 bases between. Germline V gives CDR1 LGHNA, CDR2 YNFKEQ. The CDR3 is 16 residues long. The CDR3 protein is CASSPSSRVTQETQYF. The CDR3 coding sequence is TGTGCCAGCAGCCCGAGTTCTCGGGTGACCCAAGAGACCCAGTACTTC.

This chain joins TRBV10-1 and TRBJ2-3; 7 nucleotides align to TRBD2. The V segment lost 5 bases and the J segment 2 bases; nucleotides outside the gene matches: 7. The length of the CDR3 is 15 residues. Germline V gene lookup returns CDR1 WNHNN and CDR2 SYGVQD (reference sequence). CDR3 bases: TGCGCCAGCAGTAGAAGCGGGACCTTCACAGATACGCAGTATTTT. Its protein product is CASSRSGTFTDTQYF.